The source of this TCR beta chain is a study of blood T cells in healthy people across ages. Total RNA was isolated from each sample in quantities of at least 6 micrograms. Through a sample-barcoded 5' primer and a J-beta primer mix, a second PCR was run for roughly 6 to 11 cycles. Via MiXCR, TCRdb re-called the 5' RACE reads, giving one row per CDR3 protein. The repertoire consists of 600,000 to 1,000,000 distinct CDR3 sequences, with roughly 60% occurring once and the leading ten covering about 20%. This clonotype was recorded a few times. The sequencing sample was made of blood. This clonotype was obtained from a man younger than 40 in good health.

Here the CDR3 reads CASSLARSLYNEQFF. DNA for the CDR3: TGCGCCAGCAGCTTGGCGAGGAGTCTGTACAATGAGCAGTTCTTC. The chain joins TRBV5-1 to TRBJ2-1; D gene uncertain. This CDR3 is built from 15 residues. With 0 bases removed from V and 4 bases from J, the gap between germline ends came to 11 bases. The V gene's germline CDR1 is SGHRS and CDR2 YFSETQ. Drawing the rest from reference TRBV5-1 and TRBJ2-1, the complete variable domain is KAGVTQTPRYLIKTRGQQVTLSCSPISGHRSVSWYQQTPGQGLQFLFEYFSETQRNKGNFPGRFSGRQFSNSRSEMNVSTLELGDSALYLCASSLARSLYNEQFFGPGTRLTVL.